The 13 T cell receptor beta chains presented below share a single source sample, sequenced in a study of T cells in Graves' hyperthyroidism and ophthalmopathy. From RNA transcripts, TCR beta CDR3 regions were amplified. HTBI primers were employed in a first-round RT-PCR of the TCR CDR3. TCRdb ran MiXCR on the multiplex PCR reads and lists one entry per CDR3 protein. There are about 400,000 distinct CDR3 sequences in the sample; around 15% occur only once, and about 18% lies in the top ten. The sequencing sample was made of blood. Receptor source: a woman aged 25 to 39 with Graves' ophthalmopathy.

This clonotype appeared a few times. The rearrangement uses TRBV11-2 and TRBJ2-7; 8 nucleotides align to TRBD1. This CDR3 is built from 15 residues. V lost 1 base, J lost 2 bases, and 4 bases stayed unmatched. Germline V lookup: CDR1 SGHAT, CDR2 FQNNGV. The CDR3 here is CASSLGRGPPYEQYF. Here the CDR3 DNA reads TGTGCCAGCAGCTTAGGCAGGGGGCCCCCCTACGAGCAGTACTTC.

This clonotype showed up many times. The CDR3 DNA reads TGTGCCAGCGATCGGGACAGGGAGGGCACCGGGGAGCTGTTTTTT. Protein product: CASDRDREGTGELFF. The V call is TRBV11-1, the J call TRBJ2-2, with 9 nucleotides matching TRBD1. The CDR3 contains 15 residues. Trimming at V came to 8 bases and at J to 4 bases, leaving 8 bases not matched to a gene. Per germline, CDR1 SGHAT and CDR2 FQDESV (reference sequence).

This clonotype was found many times. The chain joins TRBV7-6 to TRBJ2-5, with D unclear. V was shortened by 1 base and J by 0 bases, with 6 bases between the two germline ends. The CDR3 extends over 14 amino acids. Germline V gene sequence: CDR1 SGHVS, CDR2 FNYEAQ. CDR3 sequence: CASSLEEDQETQYF. CDR3 bases: TGTGCCAGCAGCTTAGAAGAGGACCAAGAGACCCAGTACTTC. Looking up the rest from reference TRBV7-6 and TRBJ2-5 gives the full variable domain: GAGVSQSPRYKVTKRGQDVALRCDPISGHVSLYWYRQALGQGPEFLTYFNYEAQQDKSGLPNDRFSAERPEGSISTLTIQRTEQRDSAMYRCASSLEEDQETQYFGPGTRLLVL.

The sample holds many counts of this clonotype. The V gene is TRBV5-8, the J gene TRBJ2-7; D gene uncertain. The length of the CDR3 is 15 residues. Germline loops: CDR1 SGHTS, CDR2 YDEGEE. V was clipped by 4 bases and J by 3 bases, with 17 bases between them. CDR3 nucleotide sequence: TGTGCCAGCAGCAAAGGAGCACGCCTAATCTACGAGCAGTACTTC. Encoded protein: CASSKGARLIYEQYF.

The sample holds many counts of this clonotype. The V call is TRBV12-3 or TRBV12-4, the J call TRBJ2-2; 7 positions agree with TRBD2. CDR3 length: 15 residues. J gave up 2 bases and V 6 bases, and 6 bases lay outside the gene matches. This CDR3 is CASSTSGTNTGELFF. The CDR3 region has the DNA TGTGCCAGCAGCACCAGCGGGACCAACACCGGGGAGCTGTTTTTT.

This clonotype has at least ten counts. The chain recombines TRBV4-1 with TRBJ2-2; D is unclear. V was shortened by 4 bases and J by 0 bases, with 9 bases between the two germline ends. CDR3 size: 15 residues. CDR1 is MGHRA, CDR2 YSYEKL, per germline. The CDR3 nucleotides are TGCGCCAGCAGCCTTGCAGATACGAACACCGGGGAGCTGTTTTTT. Encoded protein: CASSLADTNTGELFF.

This clonotype was observed at least ten times. The gene calls are TRBV7-3 and TRBJ1-1; tentatively, D is TRBD1 (6 bases). V was pared by 5 bases and J by 4 bases, with 14 bases between. Germline V CDR1 and CDR2: SGHTA, FQGTGA. This CDR3 contains 14 residues. CDR3 amino acids: CASSPTGMGTEAFF. CDR3 sequence (DNA): TGTGCCAGCAGCCCAACAGGGATGGGCACTGAAGCTTTCTTT. The whole variable domain, filled in from reference TRBV7-3 and TRBJ1-1, reads GAGVSQTPSNKVTEKGKYVELRCDPISGHTALYWYRQSLGQGPEFLIYFQGTGAADDSGLPNDRFFAVRPEGSVSTLKIQRTERGDSAVYLCASSPTGMGTEAFFGQGTRLTVV.

This clonotype appeared a few times. This chain joins TRBV29-1 and TRBJ2-5; 9 nucleotides line up with TRBD2. J was trimmed by 2 bases and V by 6 bases; bases with no gene match: 7. The germline CDR1 and CDR2 sequences are SQVTM and ANQGSEA. The CDR3 has 14 amino acids. The CDR3 DNA sequence: TGCAGCGTGGCAAGCGGGGGGAAACAAGAGACCCAGTACTTC. Protein product: CSVASGGKQETQYF. Variable domain in full (rest from reference TRBV29-1 and TRBJ2-5): SAVISQKPSRDICQRGTSLTIQCQVDSQVTMMFWYRQQPGQSLTLIATANQGSEATYESGFVIDKFPISRPNLTFSTLTVSNMSPEDSSIYLCSVASGGKQETQYFGPGTRLLVL.

This clonotype has at least ten counts. J is TRBJ1-4 and V is TRBV7-6; D not resolved. Germline V gene data show CDR1 as SGHVS and CDR2 as FNYEAQ. The CDR3 runs 13 residues. Deletions cut 5 bases from V and 0 bases from J, with 4 bases between. The CDR3 sequence: CASSNPTNEKLFF. DNA for the CDR3: TGTGCCAGCAGCAATCCAACTAATGAAAAACTGTTTTTT.

This clonotype has a count of ten or more. The genes are TRBV11-2 and TRBJ2-7; no clear D. Germline V gene data show CDR1 as SGHAT and CDR2 as FQNNGV. CDR3 length: 14 amino acids. V dropped 4 bases and J dropped 4 bases, with 14 bases sitting between them. The DNA of the CDR3 is TGTGCCAGCAGCTCGGGTCCTCAAGGGTACGAGCAGTACTTC. Translating it yields CASSSGPQGYEQYF. The variable domain in full, with the rest retrieved from reference TRBV11-2 and TRBJ2-7, is EAGVAQSPRYKIIEKRQSVAFWCNPISGHATLYWYQQILGQGPKLLIQFQNNGVVDDSQLPKDRFSAERLKGVDSTLKIQPAKLEDSAVYLCASSSGPQGYEQYFGPGTRLTVT.

This clonotype was counted many times. The genes are TRBV7-8 and TRBJ2-1; possible D gene TRBD2, 5 bases. Trimming stripped 0 bases from V and 4 bases from J, with 10 bases between. Germline CDR1 SGHVS, CDR2 FQNEAQ. CDR3 length: 15 amino acids. The CDR3 region has the DNA TGTGCCAGCAGCTTAGCCGAGGGCTTTTACAATGAGCAGTTCTTC. It encodes CASSLAEGFYNEQFF.

There are many counts of this clonotype. This chain uses TRBV18 with TRBJ2-4, with TRBD1 matching over 10 bases. Germline CDR1 is KGHSH and CDR2 is LQKENI. The V gene end was trimmed by 2 bases and the J gene end by 15 bases; junction bases not matched to a gene: 7. CDR3 length: 13 amino acids. The chain's CDR3 is CASSPGTGDSSYF. CDR3 coding DNA: TGTGCCAGCTCACCAGGGACAGGGGATTCTTCGTACTTC.

This clonotype was counted many times. This chain links TRBV28 with TRBJ2-3; TRBD1 aligns across 10 bases. CDR3 size: 15 residues. Germline V gene sequence: CDR1 MDHEN, CDR2 SYDVKM. V shed 5 bases and J 3 bases; nucleotides not matched to a gene: 5. The CDR3 sequence: CASSIGGQGTDTQYF. The CDR3 DNA is TGTGCCAGCAGTATAGGGGGACAGGGGACAGATACGCAGTATTTT.